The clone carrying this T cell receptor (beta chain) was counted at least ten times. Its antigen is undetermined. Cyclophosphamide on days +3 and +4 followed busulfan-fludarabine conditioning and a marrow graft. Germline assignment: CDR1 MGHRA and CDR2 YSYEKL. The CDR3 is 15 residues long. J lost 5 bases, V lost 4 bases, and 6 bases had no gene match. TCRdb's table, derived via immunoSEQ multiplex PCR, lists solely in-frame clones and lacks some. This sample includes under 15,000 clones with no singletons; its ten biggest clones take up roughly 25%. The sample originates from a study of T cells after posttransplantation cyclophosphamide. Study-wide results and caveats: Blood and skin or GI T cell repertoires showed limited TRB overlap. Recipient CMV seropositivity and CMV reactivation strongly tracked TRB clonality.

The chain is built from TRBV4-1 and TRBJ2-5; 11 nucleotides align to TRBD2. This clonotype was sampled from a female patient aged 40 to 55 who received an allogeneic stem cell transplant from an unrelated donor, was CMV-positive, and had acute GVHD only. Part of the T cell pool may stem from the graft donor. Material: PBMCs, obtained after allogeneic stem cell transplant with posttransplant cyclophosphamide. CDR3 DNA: TGCGCCAGCAGCCTAGCGGGGGGGGACCTGGAGACCCAGTACTTC. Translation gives CASSLAGGDLETQYF.